This T cell receptor (beta chain) originates from a study of T cell repertoires in cytomegalovirus infection. In the study overall: Public TCR beta signatures provided an indication of both CMV infection and a matching HLA type.

Broader study findings: HLA-C-restricted TCR beta clonotypes specific for CMV led the ex vivo response.

The CDR3 sequence is 15 residues long. Losses at the gene ends were 5 bases for V and 4 bases for J; bases not matched to a gene: 9. Of note for this clonotype: The antigen is not known.

One entry per CDR3 protein, called by TCRdb with MiXCR from the reads. This sample yields around 570,000 distinct CDR3 sequences, of which just under 40% are seen a single time; roughly 50% belongs to the top ten. This receptor was identified in a human donor in good health (CMV status not recorded). Some clones in this sample may be carry-over from other donors' samples. The sequences come from cultured PBMCs, collected from culture after CMV antigen stimulation. The rearrangement links TRBV12-3 or TRBV12-4 to TRBJ1-2; the match to TRBD1 covers 8 bases. This chain's CDR3 is CASSGRTGPPYGYTF. CDR3 sequence (DNA): TGTGCCAGCAGTGGGCGGACAGGGCCCCCCTATGGCTACACCTTC.